Sequencing of this TCR beta chain was carried out in a study of T cell changes during pregnancy in multiple sclerosis. This CDR3 spans 15 amino acids. Trimming shortened V by 6 bases and J by 1 base, and 16 bases separated the two germline ends. CDR1 and CDR2 (germline): SQVTM, ANQGSEA. Sequenced by immunoSEQ multiplex PCR; TCRdb stores in-frame clones only, minus some. Found here are about 92,000 clones, 92% of them singletons; the top ten hold about 1.6%. The clonotype comes from a female donor with multiple sclerosis, enrolled in a pregnancy study. The sequences come from peripheral blood, collected in the first trimester of pregnancy. The chain couples TRBV29-1 to TRBJ2-4; D is perhaps TRBD1 (6 bases). The DNA for the CDR3 is TGCAGCGTCTCTACAGGGAACACTGCCAAAAACATTCAGTACTTC. Its translation: CSVSTGNTAKNIQYF.